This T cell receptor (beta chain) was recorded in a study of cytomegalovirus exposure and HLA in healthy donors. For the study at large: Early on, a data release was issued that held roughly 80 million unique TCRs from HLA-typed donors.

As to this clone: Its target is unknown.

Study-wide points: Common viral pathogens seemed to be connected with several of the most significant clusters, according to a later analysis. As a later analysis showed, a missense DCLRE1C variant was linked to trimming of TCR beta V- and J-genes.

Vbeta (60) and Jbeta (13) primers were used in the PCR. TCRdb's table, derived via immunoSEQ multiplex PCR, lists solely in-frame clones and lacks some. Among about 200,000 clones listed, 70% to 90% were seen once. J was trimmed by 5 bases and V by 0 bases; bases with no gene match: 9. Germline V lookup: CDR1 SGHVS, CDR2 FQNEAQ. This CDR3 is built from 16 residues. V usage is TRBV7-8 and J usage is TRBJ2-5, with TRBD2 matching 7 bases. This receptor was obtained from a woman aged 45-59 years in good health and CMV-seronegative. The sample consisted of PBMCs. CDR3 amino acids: CASSLALAAFWETQYF. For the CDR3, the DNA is TGTGCCAGCAGCTTAGCCCTAGCGGCCTTTTGGGAGACCCAGTACTTC.